This TCR beta chain appears in the sequencing data of a study of shared clonotypes between healthy human individuals. Turning to the study itself: Each donor contributed plates that comprised three CD4 naive, three CD4 memory, two CD8 naive and one CD8 memory.

Findings and limits, study-wide: The researchers took only blood, and tissue repertoires probably look different. Generally, naive subsets came out with larger estimated richness than memory subsets.

The V end was cut by 5 bases, the J end by 0 bases, with 10 bases between. Germline V gene sequence: CDR1 SGHTA, CDR2 FQGNSA. CDR3 size: 14 residues. DNA at 200 ng, around 30,000 T cell genomes, went into sorted-subset replicate PCRs. TCRdb keeps only in-frame clones here, not all; method: immunoSEQ multiplex PCR. The sample has roughly 2,300,000 clones, about 90% seen once. Concerning this clone: No antigen is known for it.

Sequences were obtained from naive CD4+ T cells from PBMCs. Documented subset: CD45RA+ positively selected. This receptor was taken from a man between 18 and 35 years old in good health. Some clones in this sample may be carry-over from other donors' samples. V and J are TRBV7-2 and TRBJ2-5; no clear D gene. CDR3 in DNA: TGTGCCAGCAGCGCCGACCAGTACCAAGAGACCCAGTACTTC. It translates to CASSADQYQETQYF.